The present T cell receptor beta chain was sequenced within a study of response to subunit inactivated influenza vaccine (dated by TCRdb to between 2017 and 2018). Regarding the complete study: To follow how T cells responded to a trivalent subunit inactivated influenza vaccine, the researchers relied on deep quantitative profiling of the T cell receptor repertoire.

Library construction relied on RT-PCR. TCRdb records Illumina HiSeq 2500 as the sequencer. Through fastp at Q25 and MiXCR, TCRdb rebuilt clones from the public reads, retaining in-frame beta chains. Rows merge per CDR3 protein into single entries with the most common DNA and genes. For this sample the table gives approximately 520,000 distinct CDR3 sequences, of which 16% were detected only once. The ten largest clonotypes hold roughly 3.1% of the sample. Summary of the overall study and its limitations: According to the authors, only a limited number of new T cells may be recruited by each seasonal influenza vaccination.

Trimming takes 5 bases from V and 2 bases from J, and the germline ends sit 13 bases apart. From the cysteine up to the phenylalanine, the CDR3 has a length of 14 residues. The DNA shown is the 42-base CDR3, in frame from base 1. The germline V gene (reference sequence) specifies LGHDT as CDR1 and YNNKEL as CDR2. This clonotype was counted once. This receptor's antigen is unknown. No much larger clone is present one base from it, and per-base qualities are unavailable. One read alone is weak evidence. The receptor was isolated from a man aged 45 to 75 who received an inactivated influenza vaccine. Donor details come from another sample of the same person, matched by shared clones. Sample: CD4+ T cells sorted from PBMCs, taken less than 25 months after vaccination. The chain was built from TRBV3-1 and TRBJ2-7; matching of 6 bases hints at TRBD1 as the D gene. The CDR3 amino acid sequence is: CASSTGTTAYEQYF. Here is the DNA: TGTGCCAGCAGCACCGGGACAACCGCCTACGAGCAGTACTTC.